This TCR beta chain was obtained from a study of blood T cell repertoires in COVID-19. V was pared by 2 bases and J by 6 bases, with 11 bases of the junction left unmatched. CDR1 and CDR2 (germline): LGHDT, YNNKEL (reference sequence). The CDR3 is made up of 16 amino acids. The table came from immunoSEQ multiplex PCR; TCRdb's copy has only in-frame clones and leaves some out. The sample carries a few hundred thousand clones, 88% recorded once. The chain carries TRBV3-1 (or the pseudogene TRBV3-2) and TRBJ1-1, with TRBD1 matching over 8 bases. This clonotype was sampled from a woman in her twenties or thirties with COVID-19, enrolled during active disease. The specimen was peripheral blood. CDR3 sequence (DNA): TGTGCCAGCAGCCAAAAAGGGGACAGGCGGATCGCTGAAGCTTTCTTT. It yields the protein CASSQKGDRRIAEAFF.